One and the same sample provided the 32 T cell receptor beta chains below, sequenced in a study of T cells after somatic rescue of genetic block. Assay: immunoSEQ multiplex PCR; the TCRdb copy retains only in-frame clones and omits some. Here the sample spans about 88,000 clones, 90% being singletons. The sequencing sample was made of peripheral blood mononuclear cells (PBMCs). The receptors here all came from a woman aged 18-30 years.

The chain links TRBV7-9 to TRBJ1-1; 7 positions agree with TRBD1. The V gene's germline CDR1 is SEHNR and CDR2 FQNEAQ (reference sequence). Trimming at V came to 4 bases and at J to 7 bases, leaving 3 bases not matched to a gene. The CDR3 is made up of 12 amino acids. Written as DNA, the CDR3 is TGTGCCAGCAGCTCGGGACAGCGTGAAGCTTTCTTT. Protein product: CASSSGQREAFF.

This chain connects TRBV5-1 to TRBJ1-2; TRBD1 aligns across 7 bases. Unmatched junction bases numbered 7, after V lost 0 bases and J lost 5 bases. The CDR3 runs 15 residues. The germline gives CDR1 SGHRS, CDR2 YFSETQ. The CDR3 region has the DNA TGCGCCAGCAGCTTGGTCGGGGACAGTGGGTATGGCTACACCTTC. This translates into CASSLVGDSGYGYTF. Full variable domain (remainder filled in from reference TRBV5-1 and TRBJ1-2): KAGVTQTPRYLIKTRGQQVTLSCSPISGHRSVSWYQQTPGQGLQFLFEYFSETQRNKGNFPGRFSGRQFSNSRSEMNVSTLELGDSALYLCASSLVGDSGYGYTFGSGTRLTVV.

This clone was detected a few times. The chain couples TRBV7-9 to TRBJ2-1; unclear D gene. Germline CDR1 reads SEHNR; CDR2 reads FQNEAQ (reference sequence). The CDR3 runs 12 residues. Between the trimmed V and J ends, which lost 4 bases and 6 bases, there was a span of 7 bases. For the CDR3, the DNA is TGTGCCAGCAGCTCCTACCCCAATGAGCAGTTCTTC. This encodes CASSSYPNEQFF.

This clone appeared once. The chain has TRBV16 and TRBJ1-3, with D hard to call. V lost 8 bases and J 1 base, leaving 0 bases between the germline ends. Germline CDR1 is KGHSY and CDR2 is FQNENV. The CDR3 covers 10 residues. CDR3 in DNA: TGTGCCAGCTCTGGAAACACCATATATTTT. It codes for CASSGNTIYF.

The rearrangement joins TRBV6-5 to TRBJ2-2; perhaps D is TRBD1 or TRBD2 (6 bases each). This CDR3 region has 15 residues. V was clipped by 3 bases and J by 4 bases, with 12 bases between them. CDR1 is MNHEY, CDR2 SVGAGI, per germline. For the CDR3, the DNA is TGTGCCAGCAGTTATATGGGGGGCAGCACCGGGGAGCTGTTTTTT. Its translation: CASSYMGGSTGELFF.

This rearrangement joins TRBV7-9 to TRBJ2-7, with a tentative D call TRBD2 (5 bases). The CDR3 runs to 13 residues. The V end lost 6 bases, the J end lost 0 bases, and 9 bases lay between the germline ends. Germline CDR1 and CDR2: SEHNR and FQNEAQ (reference sequence). The CDR3 sequence is CASRRGSSYEQYF. The CDR3 DNA reads TGTGCCAGCAGGCGTGGGAGCTCCTACGAGCAGTACTTC.

The V gene is TRBV6-1, the J gene TRBJ2-1, with 7 bases aligning to TRBD1. This CDR3 comprises 13 residues. CDR1 MNHNS and CDR2 SASEGT come from the germline V gene. Trimming removed 5 bases from V and 7 bases from J; junction bases left unmatched: 5. CDR3 residues: CASSSRQGNEQFF. As DNA, the CDR3 is TGTGCCAGCAGTTCTCGACAGGGAAATGAGCAGTTCTTC.

The gene calls are TRBV4-1 and TRBJ1-2; TRBD1 matches at 8 bases. The CDR3 covers 15 residues. The V and J ends lost 5 bases and 3 bases, in that order; junction bases with no gene match: 8. Germline lookup yields CDR1 MGHRA and CDR2 YSYEKL. CDR3 in amino acids: CASSTWTGFHYGYTF. The DNA for the CDR3 is TGCGCCAGCAGCACTTGGACAGGGTTCCACTATGGCTACACCTTC.

The rearrangement uses TRBV27 and TRBJ1-4; D may be TRBD1 (5 bases). This CDR3 comprises 13 residues. Germline assignment: CDR1 MNHEY and CDR2 SMNVEV (reference sequence). The germline V and J ends were trimmed by 8 bases and 8 bases, with 15 bases remaining between them. The CDR3 spells CASALLGAEKLFF. The CDR3 DNA follows: TGTGCCAGCGCTCTACTCGGGGCGGAAAAACTGTTTTTT.

This clone is a singleton in its sample. The rearrangement joins TRBV19 to TRBJ2-5; D is unresolved. The CDR3 is 14 amino acids. From germline, CDR1 is LNHDA and CDR2 SQIVND (reference sequence). Trimming shortened V by 5 bases and J by 4 bases, and 14 bases separated the two germline ends. The CDR3 coding sequence is TGTGCCAGTAGTCCGACCTTTAGTGGAGAGACCCAGTACTTC. Translated, it gives CASSPTFSGETQYF.

V and J are TRBV7-9 and TRBJ1-6, with D possibly being TRBD1 (5 bases). Germline V gives CDR1 SEHNR, CDR2 FQNEAQ (reference sequence). V lost 1 base and J lost 9, with 7 bases in between. There are 13 residues in the CDR3. The CDR3 region is CASSLEGASPLHF. In nucleotides, the CDR3 is TGTGCCAGCAGCTTAGAAGGGGCTTCACCCCTCCACTTT.

V and J are TRBV7-2 and TRBJ2-7; TRBD1 agrees at 8 bases. The trim removed 5 bases at V and 6 bases at J, leaving 9 bases unmatched. The germline CDR1 and CDR2 sequences are SGHTA and FQGNSA. This CDR3 contains 14 residues. CDR3 sequence (DNA): TGTGCCAGCAGCCAGAGGACAGGGTCTCTCGAGCAGTACTTC. This sequence encodes CASSQRTGSLEQYF.

In its sample, this clone was seen once. This rearrangement joins TRBV5-1 to TRBJ2-3, with D maybe TRBD1 (6 bases). The CDR3 consists of 15 residues. The V gene lost 0 bases and the J gene lost 3 bases, with 11 bases spanning the gap. CDR1 is SGHRS and CDR2 is YFSETQ in the germline V gene. DNA for the CDR3: TGCGCCAGCAGCTTGGCTCTTAGGGGGACAGATACGCAGTATTTT. It yields the protein CASSLALRGTDTQYF.

This clone came up once. The chain combines TRBV27 with TRBJ2-7; D remains unclear. V gave up 3 bases and J gave up 2 bases, with 11 bases separating them. The V gene's germline CDR1 is MNHEY and CDR2 SMNVEV (reference sequence). The CDR3 sequence is 14 residues long. This CDR3 reads CASSFGPATYEQYF. CDR3 DNA sequence: TGTGCCAGCAGTTTTGGTCCAGCCACCTACGAGCAGTACTTC.

CDR3 in amino acids: CASSPWASGDSGANVLTF. CDR3 in DNA: TGTGCCAGCAGTCCTTGGGCTAGCGGGGACTCTGGGGCCAACGTCCTGACTTTC. V gene TRBV4-2 combines with J gene TRBJ2-6; 9 positions match TRBD2. The CDR3 is 18 amino acids. V lost 6 bases to trimming and J lost 0 bases; unmatched junction nucleotides: 9. Germline V gene sequence: CDR1 LGHNA, CDR2 YNFKEQ.

The V call is TRBV28, the J call TRBJ2-6, with D perhaps TRBD2 (5 bases). The V end lost 3 bases, the J end lost 0 bases, and 12 bases lay between the germline ends. The CDR3 runs 17 residues. Germline V CDR1 and CDR2: MDHEN, SYDVKM. The DNA of the CDR3 is TGTGCCAGCAGTTTGAGTGGACTGAGCTCTGGGGCCAACGTCCTGACTTTC. Protein sequence: CASSLSGLSSGANVLTF.

The chain carries TRBV7-8 and TRBJ1-3, with D perhaps TRBD1 (5 bases). This CDR3 contains 14 residues. The germline CDR1 and CDR2 sequences are SGHVS and FQNEAQ. Trimming left V 0 bases short and J 4 bases short, with 7 bases between. The CDR3: CASSLAGRGNTIYF. For the CDR3, the DNA is TGTGCCAGCAGCTTAGCGGGGCGCGGAAACACCATATATTTT.

This clone has only a few counts. The chain combines TRBV4-1 with TRBJ1-5, with a possible D match to TRBD1 (5 bases). Germline assignment: CDR1 MGHRA and CDR2 YSYEKL. V lost 6 bases, J lost 0 bases, and 9 bases lay in between. The CDR3 totals 14 residues. CDR3 loop: CASSTTDSNQPQHF. DNA of the CDR3: TGCGCCAGCAGTACGACAGATAGCAATCAGCCCCAGCATTTT.

The chain carries TRBV28 and TRBJ2-7, with 10 bases that match TRBD2. This CDR3 spans 14 amino acids. Germline CDR1 MDHEN, CDR2 SYDVKM. V trimming: 5 bases; J trimming: 7 bases; junction bases outside the gene matches: 8. CDR3 coding DNA: TGTGCCAGCAGTCACCCTAGCGGGAGTGCTGAGCAGTACTTC. It yields the protein CASSHPSGSAEQYF.

V and J are TRBV28 and TRBJ2-7; 9 nucleotides line up with TRBD1. The CDR3 contains 17 residues. J lost 5 bases, V lost 6 bases, and 17 bases had no gene match. Germline CDR1 is MDHEN and CDR2 is SYDVKM. CDR3 sequence: CASSPPGQGPNLHEQYF. The CDR3 region has the DNA TGTGCCAGCAGCCCCCCGGGACAGGGTCCTAATCTCCACGAGCAGTACTTC.

The gene calls are TRBV2 and TRBJ2-5, with 9 bases identical to TRBD2. This CDR3 region has 15 residues. Germline-derived CDR1 and CDR2 are SNHLY and FYNNEI. V dropped 6 bases and J dropped 2; count of bases not matched to a gene: 7. The CDR3 DNA follows: TGTGCCAGCAGCCCGACTAGCGGACTTCAAGAGACCCAGTACTTC. This codes for CASSPTSGLQETQYF.

The V and J genes are TRBV19 and TRBJ1-1; TRBD1 agrees at 9 bases. CDR1 LNHDA and CDR2 SQIVND come from the germline V gene (reference sequence). CDR3 size: 16 residues. V shed 9 bases, J shed 1 base, and the junction held 12 bases outside the gene matches. CDR3 in DNA: TGTGCCAGCTCCGGTCCCGGGACAGGGAGGAACACTGAAGCTTTCTTT. It is translated as CASSGPGTGRNTEAFF.

V and J are TRBV9 and TRBJ2-7; TRBD2 might be the D (6 bases). The CDR3 is made up of 11 amino acids. V was pared by 5 bases and J by 4 bases, with 7 bases between. Germline values: CDR1 SGDLS, CDR2 YYNGEE. The CDR3 DNA follows: TGTGCCAGCAGTCGGGGGTACGAGCAGTACTTC. This translates into CASSRGYEQYF. The full variable domain, completed using reference TRBV9 and TRBJ2-7, is DSGVTQTPKHLITATGQRVTLRCSPRSGDLSVYWYQQSLDQGLQFLIQYYNGEERAKGNILERFSAQQFPDLHSELNLSSLELGDSALYFCASSRGYEQYFGPGTRLTVT.

The table lists this clone with a few counts. The chain combines TRBV7-9 with TRBJ1-1, with 7 bases identical to TRBD1. CDR1 and CDR2 from the germline V gene are SEHNR and FQNEAQ (reference sequence). CDR3 length: 13 residues. V shed 2 bases, J shed 4 bases, and the junction held 1 base outside the gene matches. The CDR3 bases are TGTGCCAGCAGCTTAACAGGGGCCACTGAAGCTTTCTTT. It codes for CASSLTGATEAFF.

This chain joins TRBV2 and TRBJ2-1; TRBD2 agrees at 7 bases. V gave up 6 bases and J gave up 7 bases; unmatched junction bases: 6. The CDR3 has 13 amino acids. Germline V CDR1 and CDR2: SNHLY, FYNNEI. CDR3 loop: CASSGLVWNEQFF. The DNA for the CDR3 is TGTGCCAGCAGCGGACTAGTGTGGAATGAGCAGTTCTTC. The entire variable domain, with the rest obtained from reference TRBV2 and TRBJ2-1, is as follows: EPEVTQTPSHQVTQMGQEVILRCVPISNHLYFYWYRQILGQKVEFLVSFYNNEISEKSEIFDDQFSVERPDGSNFTLKIRSTKLEDSAMYFCASSGLVWNEQFFGPGTRLTVL.

The V gene is TRBV7-9, the J gene TRBJ1-2, with D uncertain. From germline, CDR1 is SEHNR and CDR2 FQNEAQ (reference sequence). This CDR3 comprises 12 residues. V was clipped by 3 bases and J by 2 bases, with 4 bases between them. The DNA for the CDR3 is TGTGCCAGCAGCTTTGACAACTATGGCTACACCTTC. Its translation is CASSFDNYGYTF.

The chain links TRBV27 to TRBJ2-1, with D tentatively TRBD2 (5 bases). Trimming shortened V by 7 bases and J by 1 base, and 11 bases separated the two germline ends. The V gene's germline CDR1 is MNHEY and CDR2 SMNVEV (reference sequence). CDR3 length: 14 residues. In DNA form, the CDR3 reads TGTGCCAGCACCGCCGGGGTTTCCTACAATGAGCAGTTCTTC. Translated: CASTAGVSYNEQFF.

CDR3 residues: CASSQDHRLAGGDEQFF. CDR3 coding DNA: TGCGCCAGCAGCCAAGATCATCGGCTAGCGGGAGGGGATGAGCAGTTCTTC. The rearrangement uses TRBV4-1 and TRBJ2-1; 12 bases agree with TRBD2. The length of the CDR3 is 17 residues. In germline, CDR1 is MGHRA, CDR2 YSYEKL. J gave up 8 bases and V 0 bases, and 8 bases lay outside the gene matches.

The rearrangement joins TRBV6-5 to TRBJ1-3; TRBD1 matches 7 bases. The CDR3 consists of 14 residues. Germline trimming cut 7 bases from V and 7 bases from J; bases unmatched to any gene: 10. The germline gives CDR1 MNHEY, CDR2 SVGAGI. This CDR3 is CASTWRQGFNTIYF. CDR3 in DNA: TGTGCCAGCACATGGAGACAGGGTTTTAACACCATATATTTT.

V and J are TRBV5-4 and TRBJ2-1, with 7 bases aligning to TRBD1. After removal of 5 bases from V and 4 bases from J, the junction contained 3 bases not matched to a gene. CDR1 is SGHNT and CDR2 is YYREEE in the germline V gene (reference sequence). This CDR3 is built from 13 residues. CDR3 DNA sequence: TGTGCCAGCAGGGGACAGAAGTACAATGAGCAGTTCTTC. It encodes CASRGQKYNEQFF.

The V gene is TRBV5-5, the J gene TRBJ1-1; possibly TRBD1 for D (5 bases). From germline, CDR1 is SGHKS and CDR2 YYEKEE (reference sequence). The ends were cut back, 2 bases at V and 6 bases at J, with 17 bases in the middle. The CDR3 is 15 amino acids. CDR3 in DNA: TGTGCCAGCAGCTTTTCGGAAGGGCAGGGCGCTGAAGCTTTCTTT. Translated: CASSFSEGQGAEAFF.

This chain connects TRBV19 to TRBJ1-1, with 10 bases identical to TRBD1. J lost 4 bases, V lost 6 bases, and 11 bases had no gene match. This CDR3 is 16 amino acids long. From germline, CDR1 is LNHDA and CDR2 SQIVND (reference sequence). The DNA for the CDR3 is TGTGCCAGTAGCCCCCCATTGGGACAGGGGAGCACTGAAGCTTTCTTT. Its translation: CASSPPLGQGSTEAFF.